This T cell receptor beta chain was observed in a study of T cell clones after liver transplantation. At the level of the study: Samples came from ITN030ST, which attempted immunosuppression withdrawal within 2 years of liver transplantation. Graft-donor-reactive sequences were compared with third-party-reactive TCRbeta sequences from pre-transplant mixed lymphocyte reactions. Three of the eight recipients were HCV-positive; the rest had non-autoimmune, non-viral transplant indications. At least one year of complete immunosuppression withdrawal without enzymes over twice normal defined tolerance.

Repertoires were generated with immunoSEQ multiplex PCR, while TCRdb's copy carries only in-frame clones and drops some. The table includes 40,000 to 65,000 clones, 70% to 85% detected once. The CDR3 consists of 13 residues. V was clipped by 5 bases and J by 5 bases, with 12 bases between them. Germline loops: CDR1 MNHEY, CDR2 SMNVEV (reference sequence). The J gene is TRBJ1-1, the V gene TRBV27; TRBD1 is a possible D gene (6 bases). The sequences come from CD4+ T cells from blood, collected before liver transplant. The TCR originated in a human donor who received a liver transplant. CDR3 sequence (DNA): TGTGCCAGCAGTACCACAGGGAAGACTGAAGCTTTCTTT. This sequence encodes CASSTTGKTEAFF.